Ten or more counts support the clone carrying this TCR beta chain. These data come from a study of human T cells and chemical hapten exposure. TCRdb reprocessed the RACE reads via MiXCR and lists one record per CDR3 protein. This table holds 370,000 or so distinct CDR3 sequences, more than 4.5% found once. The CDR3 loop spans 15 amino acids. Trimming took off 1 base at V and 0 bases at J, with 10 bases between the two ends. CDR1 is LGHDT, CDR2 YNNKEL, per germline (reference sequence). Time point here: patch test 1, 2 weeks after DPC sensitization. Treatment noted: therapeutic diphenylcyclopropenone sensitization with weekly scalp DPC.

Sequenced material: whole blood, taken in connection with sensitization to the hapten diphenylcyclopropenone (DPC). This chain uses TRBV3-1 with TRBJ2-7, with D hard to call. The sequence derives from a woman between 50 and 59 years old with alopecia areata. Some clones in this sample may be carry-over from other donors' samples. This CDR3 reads CASSQGQSPSYEQYF. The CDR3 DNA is TGTGCCAGCAGCCAAGGTCAGAGTCCCTCCTACGAGCAGTACTTC.